This T cell receptor (beta chain) was recorded in a study of monozygotic twins with inflammatory bowel disease. The study's findings and limits: Fewer shared clonotypes with others were found in IBD patients than in healthy twins, especially with disease activity.

A word on this clonotype: Its antigen is not known.

The CDR3 runs 13 residues. Germline assignment: CDR1 WSHSY and CDR2 SAAADI. The UMIs contained a 6-nucleotide sample barcode. They were added by template switching during cDNA synthesis. Nested PCRs (approximately 16 and 10 cycles, two total) were applied to TCRalpha and TCRbeta cDNA. TCRdb reprocessed the 5' RACE reads, with one entry per CDR3 protein and no DNA. The sample data list approximately 400,000 distinct CDR3 sequences. This TCR was sampled from a human donor with ulcerative colitis or Crohn's disease, or a healthy co-twin of an affected twin (not recorded which). Sequencing input: blood. The V gene is TRBV10-2, the J gene TRBJ2-5; checking the TCRdb D call of TRBD1 is not possible without DNA. Here the CDR3 reads CASRRGGQETQYF.